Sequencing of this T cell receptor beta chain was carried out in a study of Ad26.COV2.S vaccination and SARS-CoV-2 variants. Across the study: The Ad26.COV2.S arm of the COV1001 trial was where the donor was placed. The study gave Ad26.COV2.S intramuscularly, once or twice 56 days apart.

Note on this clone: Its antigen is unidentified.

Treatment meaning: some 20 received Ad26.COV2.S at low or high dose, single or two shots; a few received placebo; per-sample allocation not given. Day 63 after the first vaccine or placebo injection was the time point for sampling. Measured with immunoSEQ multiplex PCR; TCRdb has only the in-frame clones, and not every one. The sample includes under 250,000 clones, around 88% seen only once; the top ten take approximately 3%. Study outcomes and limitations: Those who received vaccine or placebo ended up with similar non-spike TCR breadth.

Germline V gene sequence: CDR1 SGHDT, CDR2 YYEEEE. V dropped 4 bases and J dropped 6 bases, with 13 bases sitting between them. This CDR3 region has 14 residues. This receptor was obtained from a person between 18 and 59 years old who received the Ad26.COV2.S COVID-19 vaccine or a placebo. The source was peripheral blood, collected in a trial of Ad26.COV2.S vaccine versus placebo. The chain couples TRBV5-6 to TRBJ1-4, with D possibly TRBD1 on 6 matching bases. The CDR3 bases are TGTGCCAGCAGCACAGGGAATAAGCATGAAAAACTGTTTTTT. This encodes CASSTGNKHEKLFF.